This T cell receptor (beta chain) was obtained from a study of patients and donors after allogeneic stem cell transplantation. The CDR3 extends over 13 amino acids. V lost 8 bases to trimming and J lost 5 bases, with 16 bases between them. CDR1 and CDR2 (germline): SQVTM, ANQGSEA. TCRdb re-called the RT-PCR reads with MiXCR, one entry per CDR3 protein. This sample carries about 960,000 distinct CDR3 sequences, roughly 18% of them seen once, and the ten largest clones take 6%. The specimen was blood, either unsorted or a sorted T cell fraction (not recorded which). This clonotype originated in a human donor who was either an allogeneic HSCT recipient or a stem cell or donor lymphocyte infusion donor (not recorded which). It is not recorded whose cells these are; they may come from a transplant donor. The gene calls are TRBV29-1 and TRBJ1-5, with unresolved D. The CDR3 DNA reads TGCAGCTGGTCCTTCGGGTTTGATCAGCCCCAGCATTTT. This codes for CSWSFGFDQPQHF.